One and the same sample provided the 19 T cell receptor beta chains below, sequenced in a study of cytomegalovirus exposure and HLA in healthy donors. The table came from immunoSEQ multiplex PCR; TCRdb's copy has only in-frame clones and leaves some out. This table holds roughly 90,000 clones, roughly 92% found once. The sample was PBMCs. The origin of the receptors is a woman aged 25 to 39 in good health and CMV-seropositive.

The chain employs TRBV25-1 and TRBJ2-3; unclear D gene. V was trimmed by 2 bases and J by 2 bases, leaving 5 bases between them. The germline V gene has CDR1 MGHDK and CDR2 SYGVNS. The CDR3 is 13 amino acids. The CDR3 nucleotides are TGTGCCAGCAGTGAACCCCTCACAGATACGCAGTATTTT. Translated, it gives CASSEPLTDTQYF. Using reference TRBV25-1 and TRBJ2-3 for the parts outside the CDR3, the full variable domain is EADIYQTPRYLVIGTGKKITLECSQTMGHDKMYWYQQDPGMELHLIHYSYGVNSTEKGDLSSESTVSRIRTEHFPLTLESARPSHTSQYLCASSEPLTDTQYFGPGTRLTVL.

This clone was detected only once. The chain couples TRBV28 to TRBJ2-7, with TRBD2 as a possible D gene (7 bases). The V gene lost 3 bases and the J gene lost 3 bases, with 15 bases spanning the gap. CDR3 length: 15 residues. Germline CDR1 and CDR2: MDHEN and SYDVKM. CDR3 DNA: TGTGCCAGCAGTTTCTTGGGGGGGCTTTACTACGAGCAGTACTTC. Protein product: CASSFLGGLYYEQYF.

The chain joins TRBV28 to TRBJ2-3, with 7 bases that match TRBD1. Germline assignment: CDR1 MDHEN and CDR2 SYDVKM. The CDR3 spans 15 residues. The V gene end was trimmed by 2 bases and the J gene end by 2 bases; junction bases not matched to a gene: 4. The CDR3 loop is CASSLTGTATDTQYF. DNA of the CDR3: TGTGCCAGCAGTTTAACCGGGACAGCCACAGATACGCAGTATTTT.

The sample holds a few counts of this clone. The chain joins TRBV6-5 to TRBJ2-7; no firm D call. The CDR3 consists of 13 residues. Between the trimmed V and J ends, which lost 5 bases and 9 bases, there was a span of 17 bases. The germline V gene encodes CDR1 MNHEY and CDR2 SVGAGI. The CDR3 here is CASSLSEVSVQYF. CDR3 nucleotide sequence: TGTGCCAGCAGTCTATCCGAGGTTTCCGTGCAGTACTTC.

The chain has TRBV6-5 and TRBJ2-7, with D tentatively TRBD2 (6 bases). V dropped 6 bases and J dropped 5 bases, with 20 bases sitting between them. In germline, CDR1 is MNHEY, CDR2 SVGAGI. The CDR3 runs 15 residues. The CDR3 loop reads CASSSGLSSVNEQYF. CDR3 coding DNA: TGTGCCAGCAGCTCCGGACTAAGTAGCGTTAACGAGCAGTACTTC.

The V call is TRBV15, the J call TRBJ2-1; D is perhaps TRBD1 (6 bases). Germline V gene sequence: CDR1 LNHNV, CDR2 YYDKDF (reference sequence). This CDR3 is 12 amino acids long. V gave up 4 bases and J gave up 6 bases, with 7 bases separating them. The DNA of the CDR3 is TGTGCCACCAGCAAGACAGGCAATGAGCAGTTCTTC. It specifies CATSKTGNEQFF.

The chain carries TRBV29-1 and TRBJ2-1, with 8 bases matching TRBD2. The CDR3 consists of 13 residues. J lost 1 base, V lost 6 bases, and 2 bases had no gene match. Germline CDR1 is SQVTM and CDR2 is ANQGSEA. CDR3 region: CSVVAGSYNEQFF. DNA for the CDR3: TGCAGCGTAGTAGCGGGGTCCTACAATGAGCAGTTCTTC.

The V gene is TRBV4-3, the J gene TRBJ2-3; maybe TRBD2 (5 bases). The CDR3 spans 17 residues. CDR1 and CDR2 (germline): LGHNA, YSLEER. V was cut by 0 bases and J by 2 bases, with 15 bases left in between. The CDR3 sequence is CASSQDGVGANTDTQYF. DNA for the CDR3: TGCGCCAGCAGCCAAGACGGGGTGGGAGCGAACACAGATACGCAGTATTTT.

This clone was seen a single time. The chain uses TRBV10-3 and TRBJ2-1; 8 bases fit TRBD2. In germline, CDR1 is ENHRY, CDR2 SYGVKD. The CDR3 runs to 15 residues. J gave up 2 bases and V 3 bases, and 3 bases lay outside the gene matches. For the CDR3, the DNA is TGTGCCATCAGTGAACTAGCGGATACCTACAATGAGCAGTTCTTC. Translation gives CAISELADTYNEQFF.

The chain has TRBV7-9 and TRBJ1-1, with TRBD1 identical over 7 bases. Germline CDR1 SEHNR, CDR2 FQNEAQ (reference sequence). This CDR3 region has 13 residues. With V trimmed by 6 bases and J by 8 bases, 9 bases remained unmatched. Here the CDR3 DNA reads TGTGCCAGCAGTGACAATTACAGGGGCGAAGCTTTCTTT. Protein: CASSDNYRGEAFF.

V is TRBV30 and J is TRBJ2-1; no clear D. V was pared by 0 bases and J by 9 bases, with 18 bases between. This CDR3 contains 15 residues. The germline V gene encodes CDR1 GTSNPN and CDR2 SVGIG (reference sequence). CDR3 loop: CAWSVLGAGYSEQFF. The CDR3 DNA reads as TGTGCCTGGAGTGTCCTCGGAGCTGGCTACTCTGAGCAGTTCTTC.

This rearrangement joins TRBV5-5 to TRBJ1-5, with TRBD1 matching 10 bases. Trimming at V came to 3 bases and at J to 2 bases, leaving 2 bases not matched to a gene. The germline CDR1 and CDR2 sequences are SGHKS and YYEKEE (reference sequence). This CDR3 has 15 residues. For the CDR3, the DNA is TGTGCCAGCAGCTCCGGGACAGGGGGCAATCAGCCCCAGCATTTT. It yields the protein CASSSGTGGNQPQHF.

The V gene is TRBV11-2, the J gene TRBJ2-3, with no clear D. The CDR3 runs 11 residues. Trimming removed 4 bases from V and 4 bases from J, with 3 bases in between. CDR1 and CDR2 (germline): SGHAT, FQNNGV. This chain's CDR3 is CASSSSDTQYF. Written as DNA, the CDR3 is TGTGCCAGCAGCTCGTCAGATACGCAGTATTTT.

This chain uses TRBV7-3 with TRBJ2-7, with TRBD1 matching over 10 bases. Germline CDR1 SGHTA, CDR2 FQGTGA. This CDR3 spans 15 amino acids. The trim removed 3 bases at V and 3 bases at J, leaving 5 bases unmatched. In nucleotides, the CDR3 is TGTGCCAGCAGCTTTGGGGGACAGGGGTTCTACGAGCAGTACTTC. This sequence encodes CASSFGGQGFYEQYF.

As DNA, the CDR3 is TGTGCCAGCAGCTTGGACCCGGGTTCGCTCCCTGTAGACTATGGCTACACCTTC. Its protein product is CASSLDPGSLPVDYGYTF. The chain is built from TRBV5-5 and TRBJ1-2; D gene unclear. From germline, CDR1 is SGHKS and CDR2 YYEKEE (reference sequence). The CDR3 totals 18 residues. The ends were cut back, 0 bases at V and 3 bases at J, with 21 bases in the middle.

V is TRBV28 and J is TRBJ1-5, with 8 bases identical to TRBD1. V lost 1 base and J lost 6; bases outside the gene matches: 5. The CDR3 has 15 amino acids. Germline V gene sequence: CDR1 MDHEN, CDR2 SYDVKM. CDR3 sequence reads: CASSLSGRGLQPQHF. The CDR3 nucleotides read TGTGCCAGCAGTTTATCGGGCAGGGGGCTTCAGCCCCAGCATTTT.

The chain combines TRBV30 with TRBJ1-2; the D gene is possibly TRBD1 (6 bases). V lost 0 bases and J 8 bases, leaving 13 bases between the germline ends. The CDR3 has 13 residues. The germline CDR1 and CDR2 sequences are GTSNPN and SVGIG (reference sequence). CDR3 DNA sequence: TGTGCCTGGAGTGTAGGGGGTATGGGGGGCTACACCTTC. Protein sequence: CAWSVGGMGGYTF.

The chain recombines TRBV5-1 with TRBJ2-3; D might be TRBD1 (5 bases). The CDR3 is made up of 17 amino acids. The V and J ends lost 0 bases and 0 bases respectively, with 14 bases between them. CDR1 and CDR2 (germline): SGHRS, YFSETQ. For the CDR3, the DNA is TGCGCCAGCAGCTTGGTTGACAGTGTTACTAGCACAGATACGCAGTATTTT. Its protein product is CASSLVDSVTSTDTQYF.

The chain couples TRBV6-6 to TRBJ2-3, with TRBD1 as a possible D gene (5 bases). The CDR3 totals 13 residues. The V gene lost 8 bases and the J gene lost 4 bases, with 13 bases spanning the gap. Germline lookup yields CDR1 MNHNY and CDR2 SVGAGI (reference sequence). As DNA, the CDR3 is TGTGCCAGCTGCTTCAGGGTTCCAGATACGCAGTATTTT. Residues: CASCFRVPDTQYF.